The 25 T cell receptor beta chains below were found in one sample sequenced in a study of T-cell memory formation after mild COVID-19. TCRdb re-derived calls from the 5' RACE reads in MiXCR, one entry per CDR3 protein. The sample shows roughly 300,000 distinct CDR3 sequences, around 15% of them seen only once. Material: PBMCs or a T cell subset sorted from them (not recorded which). These receptors were collected from a man between 18 and 35 years old who had mild COVID-19 (a few samples of this study predate the infection). Cell type and time point are not known.

The V and J genes are TRBV4-1 and TRBJ1-5, with D unresolved. Germline CDR1 is MGHRA and CDR2 is YSYEKL. The CDR3 spans 16 residues. V was shortened by 2 bases and J by 3 bases, with 14 bases between the two germline ends. CDR3 bases: TGCGCCAGCAGCCAATTGGTTGGGGATGCCAATCAGCCCCAGCATTTT. It translates to CASSQLVGDANQPQHF.

This clonotype appeared a few times. The rearrangement joins TRBV29-1 to TRBJ1-1, with D unresolved. Germline V gives CDR1 SQVTM, CDR2 ANQGSEA. CDR3 length: 11 residues. Trimming cost V 6 bases and J 2 bases, with 7 bases left between them. CDR3: CSVEENTEAFF. For the CDR3, the DNA is TGCAGCGTCGAGGAAAACACTGAAGCTTTCTTT. The full variable domain, with the rest looked up from reference TRBV29-1 and TRBJ1-1, is SAVISQKPSRDICQRGTSLTIQCQVDSQVTMMFWYRQQPGQSLTLIATANQGSEATYESGFVIDKFPISRPNLTFSTLTVSNMSPEDSSIYLCSVEENTEAFFGQGTRLTVV.

This clonotype was picked up a small number of times. V gene TRBV7-2 combines with J gene TRBJ2-3; D is tentatively TRBD1 or TRBD2 (5 bases each). CDR1 SGHTA and CDR2 FQGNSA come from the germline V gene. Trimming took off 1 base at V and 1 base at J, with 12 bases between the two ends. CDR3 length: 16 residues. In DNA, the CDR3 is TGTGCCAGCAGCTTAGGTCGGGACCCACGCACAGATACGCAGTATTTT. This sequence encodes CASSLGRDPRTDTQYF.

CDR3 region: CASSRADRGNSPLHF. The CDR3 DNA reads as TGTGCCAGCTCACGCGCGGACAGGGGGAATTCACCCCTCCACTTT. The chain combines TRBV18 with TRBJ1-6; TRBD1 aligns across 10 bases. Germline CDR1 reads KGHSH; CDR2 reads LQKENI. Unmatched junction bases numbered 4, after V lost 4 bases and J lost 7 bases. The CDR3 has 15 residues. The full variable domain, rest sourced from reference TRBV18 and TRBJ1-6, is NAGVMQNPRHLVRRRGQEARLRCSPMKGHSHVYWYRQLPEEGLKFMVYLQKENIIDESGMPKERFSAEFPKEGPSILRIQQVVRGDSAAYFCASSRADRGNSPLHFGNGTRLTVT.

This clonotype has a count of ten or more. The gene calls are TRBV4-3 and TRBJ2-7; weak D call: TRBD2 (6 bases). CDR1 is LGHNA, CDR2 YSLEER, per germline. CDR3 length: 13 amino acids. Trimming left V 4 bases short and J 3 bases short, with 10 bases between. The CDR3 spells CASSRRVGYEQYF. The CDR3 coding sequence is TGCGCCAGCAGCCGGAGGGTAGGCTACGAGCAGTACTTC.

This clonotype was seen only a few times. The J gene is TRBJ1-1, the V gene TRBV7-9; TRBD1 might be the D (6 bases). V lost 5 bases, J lost 5 bases, and 12 bases lay in between. Germline CDR1 and CDR2: SEHNR and FQNEAQ (reference sequence). The CDR3 length is 13 residues. DNA for the CDR3: TGTGCCAGCAGCGTACAGGGTATGACTGAAGCTTTCTTT. Protein product: CASSVQGMTEAFF.

The J gene is TRBJ1-1, the V gene TRBV20-1; D gene uncertain. Germline lookup yields CDR1 DFQATT and CDR2 SNEGSKA (reference sequence). The V end lost 0 bases, the J end lost 6 bases, and 11 bases lay between the germline ends. There are 13 residues in the CDR3. The CDR3 bases are TGCAGTGCTAGAGATCGGTCCGTCGCTGAAGCTTTCTTT. This encodes CSARDRSVAEAFF.

The J gene is TRBJ2-7, the V gene TRBV5-5, with D possibly being TRBD1 or TRBD2 (5 bases each). Trimming removed 5 bases from V and 10 bases from J, with 13 bases in between. Germline-derived CDR1 and CDR2 are SGHKS and YYEKEE (reference sequence). The CDR3 is made up of 11 amino acids. CDR3 loop: CASRIGTEQYF. The DNA for the CDR3 is TGTGCCAGCAGGATCGGGACGGAACAGTACTTC.

The sample holds many counts of this clonotype. The V call is TRBV7-3, the J call TRBJ1-1; D remains ambiguous. Germline assignment: CDR1 SGHTA and CDR2 FQGTGA. This CDR3 comprises 15 residues. Trimming pared 5 bases from V and 10 bases from J, leaving 23 bases between. The CDR3 DNA reads as TGTGCCAGCAGCCCAGACGGGAAAGTGGGGAGGCGAGCTTTCTTT. Translating it yields CASSPDGKVGRRAFF.

This clonotype showed up just a few times. The DNA for the CDR3 is TGTGCCAGCAGGTCGGGACAGGGGGTTGGCCAGCCCCAGCATTTT. Translating it yields CASRSGQGVGQPQHF. This sequence joins TRBV2 and TRBJ1-5; 11 bases are a match to TRBD1. This CDR3 is built from 15 residues. Per the germline V gene, CDR1 is SNHLY and CDR2 is FYNNEI. V lost 6 bases and J lost 7; bases outside the gene matches: 8. Complete variable domain (other parts from reference TRBV2 and TRBJ1-5): EPEVTQTPSHQVTQMGQEVILRCVPISNHLYFYWYRQILGQKVEFLVSFYNNEISEKSEIFDDQFSVERPDGSNFTLKIRSTKLEDSAMYFCASRSGQGVGQPQHFGDGTRLSIL.

The rearrangement joins TRBV5-1 to TRBJ2-1; weak D call: TRBD2 (5 bases). This CDR3 has 15 amino acids. Trimming removed 6 bases from V and 7 bases from J, with 20 bases in between. From germline, CDR1 is SGHRS and CDR2 YFSETQ. The CDR3 loop is CASTFSLAGKNEQFF. The CDR3 nucleotides read TGCGCCAGCACCTTCTCCCTAGCCGGTAAGAATGAGCAGTTCTTC. Complete variable domain (other parts from reference TRBV5-1 and TRBJ2-1): KAGVTQTPRYLIKTRGQQVTLSCSPISGHRSVSWYQQTPGQGLQFLFEYFSETQRNKGNFPGRFSGRQFSNSRSEMNVSTLELGDSALYLCASTFSLAGKNEQFFGPGTRLTVL.

Only a few counts were recorded for this clonotype. The junction does not match germline at one end; this may be a read error. The chain couples TRBV6-5 to TRBJ1-2; D is possibly TRBD1 (6 bases). CDR3 length: 16 amino acids. CDR1 is MNHEY, CDR2 SVGAGI, per germline. The CDR3: CVSSYLRGSSNYGYTF. DNA for the CDR3: TGTGTCAGCAGTTACCTGAGGGGGTCTTCTAACTATGGCTACACCTTC.

CDR3 sequence: CASSRHNGQQYEQYV. CDR3 in DNA: TGTGCCAGCAGTCGACACAACGGACAGCAGTACGAGCAGTACGTC. The rearrangement links TRBV28 to TRBJ2-7, with a possible D match to TRBD1 (6 bases). The length of the CDR3 is 15 residues. The V gene's germline CDR1 is MDHEN and CDR2 SYDVKM. Trimming removed 5 bases at V and 4 bases at J, with 18 bases between.

The genes are TRBV28 and TRBJ1-1; 7 bases fit TRBD1. V shed 6 bases, J shed 12 bases, and the junction held 4 bases outside the gene matches. The CDR3 has 10 amino acids. Germline CDR1 MDHEN, CDR2 SYDVKM. CDR3 coding DNA: TGTGCCAGCAGGGACAGGAGGCCTTTCTTT. Its protein product is CASRDRRPFF.

The gene calls are TRBV6-5 and TRBJ2-5; D may be TRBD1 (7 bases). V was pared by 6 bases and J by 7 bases, with 21 bases between. The CDR3 totals 15 residues. Germline V gene sequence: CDR1 MNHEY, CDR2 SVGAGI. The CDR3 nucleotides read TGTGCCAGCAGCCCAGGGGGGCCCCGTGTGGGGACCCAGTACTTC. It specifies CASSPGGPRVGTQYF.

This clonotype appeared a few times. CDR3 protein: CASSVVGPDTQYF. CDR3 in DNA: TGTGCCAGCAGTGTAGTGGGCCCAGATACGCAGTATTTT. The chain couples TRBV6-5 to TRBJ2-3; unclear D gene. The germline gives CDR1 MNHEY, CDR2 SVGAGI. Deletions cut 5 bases from V and 4 bases from J, with 10 bases between. The length of the CDR3 is 13 residues.

The chain uses TRBV12-5 and TRBJ1-3; TRBD1 matches 7 bases. CDR1 and CDR2 (germline): LGHNT, FRNRAP. Trimming removed 0 bases from V and 7 bases from J; junction bases left unmatched: 6. This CDR3 has 15 amino acids. CDR3 loop: CASGLVTGMRNTIYF. The CDR3 coding sequence is TGTGCTAGTGGTTTGGTGACAGGGATGAGGAACACCATATATTTT.

This chain joins TRBV6-6 and TRBJ1-1; D is perhaps TRBD1 (5 bases). The V gene's germline CDR1 is MNHNY and CDR2 SVGAGI (reference sequence). Trimming stripped 6 bases from V and 1 base from J, with 15 bases between. The CDR3 length is 15 residues. CDR3 amino acids: CASSPIVGPNTEAFF. The CDR3 nucleotides are TGTGCCAGCAGCCCCATCGTGGGGCCGAACACTGAAGCTTTCTTT.

This chain uses TRBV2 with TRBJ2-1; TRBD2 matches at 8 bases. Germline V CDR1 and CDR2: SNHLY, FYNNEI. CDR3 size: 14 residues. The CDR3 sequence: CGLLAGRSGYEQFF. The CDR3 DNA reads as TGTGGCCTCTTAGCGGGAAGGTCGGGGTATGAGCAGTTCTTC.

This clonotype was observed a single time. This rearrangement joins TRBV28 to TRBJ1-2, with D uncertain. This CDR3 spans 13 amino acids. Trimming stripped 3 bases from V and 3 bases from J, with 8 bases between. The germline CDR1 and CDR2 sequences are MDHEN and SYDVKM. CDR3 region: CASSFGTYYGYTF. The DNA for the CDR3 is TGTGCCAGCAGTTTCGGCACCTACTATGGCTACACCTTC.

The CDR3 DNA reads TGTGCCAGCAGCCAAGGGGGGACTGAACCCACCGGGGAGCTGTTTTTT. This encodes CASSQGGTEPTGELFF. This chain connects TRBV4-2 to TRBJ2-2; a possible D gene is TRBD2 (6 bases). The CDR3 contains 16 residues. CDR1 is LGHNA, CDR2 YNFKEQ, per germline. Trimming left V 1 base short and J 4 bases short, with 13 bases between.

The chain uses TRBV19 and TRBJ2-6; D is unclear. V was cut by 3 bases and J by 0 bases, with 15 bases left in between. Germline V lookup: CDR1 LNHDA, CDR2 SQIVND (reference sequence). The CDR3 contains 18 residues. This CDR3 is CASSMGGRISSGANVLTF. CDR3 in DNA: TGTGCCAGTAGTATGGGCGGCAGGATCAGCTCTGGGGCCAACGTCCTGACTTTC.

The chain is built from TRBV7-2 and TRBJ1-1, with D maybe TRBD1 (5 bases). The CDR3 loop spans 17 amino acids. Germline assignment: CDR1 SGHTA and CDR2 FQGNSA. Trimming took off 6 bases at V and 6 bases at J, with 26 bases between the two ends. The CDR3 protein is CASRIRGKRVPAPEAFF. The CDR3 bases are TGTGCCAGCAGGATCCGGGGGAAAAGGGTTCCTGCCCCTGAAGCTTTCTTT.

V and J are TRBV12-3 or TRBV12-4 and TRBJ1-3; D is perhaps TRBD1 (6 bases). This CDR3 spans 13 amino acids. Trimming took off 8 bases at V and 2 bases at J, with 10 bases between the two ends. CDR3 bases: TGTGCCAGCCTGGCAGGGGCTGGAAACACCATATATTTT. It specifies CASLAGAGNTIYF.

V is TRBV7-9 and J is TRBJ2-7; 7 nucleotides line up with TRBD2. This CDR3 region has 13 residues. V was pared by 4 bases and J by 7 bases, with 7 bases of the junction left unmatched. Germline V gene lookup returns CDR1 SEHNR and CDR2 FQNEAQ (reference sequence). As DNA, the CDR3 is TGTGCCAGCAGCTATCGGGGGGATGGAGAGCAGTACGTC. Translating gives CASSYRGDGEQYV.